This T cell receptor beta chain was sequenced during a study of metastatic and nonmetastatic thyroid tumors. Germline V lookup: CDR1 SGHTA, CDR2 FQGNSA. Trimming shortened V by 2 bases and J by 2 bases, and 8 bases separated the two germline ends. The CDR3 sequence is 14 residues long. MiXCR re-clonotyped the PCR reads for TCRdb. Of tens of thousands of clones listed, 15% to 20% are singletons. Patients had received no treatment of any kind before thyroid surgery. This receptor was obtained from a female donor with papillary thyroid cancer or a benign thyroid nodule (not recorded which). Some clones in this sample may be carry-over from other donors' samples. The chain couples TRBV7-2 to TRBJ2-3; D ambiguous. Sequences were obtained from blood. The CDR3: CASSLWLNTDTQYF. DNA for the CDR3: TGTGCCAGCAGCTTATGGCTTAACACAGATACGCAGTATTTT.